This T cell receptor (beta chain) emerged from a study of T cells in Graves' hyperthyroidism and ophthalmopathy. Germline lookup yields CDR1 SGHRS and CDR2 YFSETQ. Between the trimmed V and J ends, which lost 6 bases and 0 bases, there was a span of 19 bases. The CDR3 consists of 17 residues. Patients having uncontrolled infection, another autoimmune disease, pregnancy or lactation were not included. TCR beta CDR3 regions were amplified from RNA transcripts. First-round RT-PCR targeting the TCR CDR3 was performed with the HTBI primer set. TCRdb recomputed calls from the multiplex PCR reads with MiXCR, one row per CDR3 protein. The table lists under 650,000 distinct CDR3 sequences, under 20% of them singletons. Concerning this clonotype itself: The antigen is not known.

Whole-study results and caveats: Blood also contained most expanded thyroid clonotypes above 0.001. Median prediction lead before ophthalmopathy onset was 5.5 to 7 months with the model.

The rearrangement joins TRBV5-1 to TRBJ1-5, with D possibly matching TRBD1 (6 bases). Sequences were obtained from blood. The receptor comes from a woman aged 25 to 39 with Graves' hyperthyroidism. The CDR3 DNA reads TGCGCCAGCAACGAATCGGCGGGACACTATAGCAATCAGCCCCAGCATTTT. Protein: CASNESAGHYSNQPQHF.